A single count supports the clone carrying this T cell receptor beta chain. Its matching antigen is unknown. These data are taken from a study of graft-versus-host responses after intestinal transplantation. Across the study: Uniformly, recipients were administered anti-thymocyte globulin induction with subsequent tacrolimus and steroids for approximately three years. Regarding the study as a whole: Allografts from individuals with graft-donor T cell macrochimerism displayed high graft-versus-host to host-versus-graft clonal ratios. Detected in recipient marrow were GvH clones, some of which were first observed in ileum or blood. Early post-transplant declines in HvG were associated with peak levels of circulating GvH clones.

Germline V lookup: CDR1 SGHVS, CDR2 FQNEAQ. The CDR3 is made up of 15 amino acids. The V end lost 5 bases, the J end lost 6 bases, and 20 bases lay between the germline ends. Profiling relied on immunoSEQ multiplex PCR, and the TCRdb table lists in-frame clones only, not all of them. The table records 100,000 to 120,000 clones, about 94% of them present only once. Sequencing used unstimulated CD8+ T cells sorted from spleen or lymph node cells, obtained before intestinal transplant. The origin of this receptor is a human donor who received an intestinal transplant. The chain couples TRBV7-8 to TRBJ2-7, with D perhaps matching TRBD2 (6 bases). The chain's CDR3 is CASSLGGAGGSEQYF. For the CDR3, the DNA is TGTGCCAGCAGCCTTGGCGGGGCTGGAGGTTCCGAGCAGTACTTC.